One sample yielded the 32 T cell receptor beta chains listed below, sequenced in a study of blood T cells in healthy people across ages. Through a sample-barcoded 5' primer and a J-beta primer mix, a second PCR was run for roughly 6 to 12 cycles. TCRdb fed the 5' RACE reads into MiXCR, producing one record per CDR3 protein. The sample records about 1 million distinct CDR3 sequences, over 35% being singletons. Sequenced input: blood. Receptor source: a woman aged 55 to 70 in good health.

This CDR3 reads CSARVSDALQYF. Written as DNA, the CDR3 is TGCAGTGCTAGAGTTTCGGATGCCCTGCAGTATTTT. This chain joins TRBV20-1 and TRBJ2-3; unclear D gene. The CDR3 loop spans 12 amino acids. With 1 base removed from V and 11 bases from J, the gap between germline ends came to 13 bases. Germline CDR1 and CDR2: DFQATT and SNEGSKA (reference sequence).

This clonotype was seen repeatedly, ten times or more. The chain has TRBV18 and TRBJ2-3, with D possibly called TRBD1 or TRBD2 (5 bases each). CDR3 length equals 14 residues. Per the germline V gene, CDR1 is KGHSH and CDR2 is LQKENI. V lost 6 bases, J lost 6 bases, and 16 bases lay in between. The CDR3 coding sequence is TGTGCCAGCTCGGAAGGGGAGACAGTCGATACGCAGTATTTT. It specifies CASSEGETVDTQYF.

Remarks on this clonotype: Germline is not matched at one junction end, which may reflect a read error. The rearrangement uses TRBV11-2 and TRBJ2-6; unclear D gene. There are 16 residues in the CDR3. Per the germline V gene, CDR1 is SGHAT and CDR2 is FQNNGV. The CDR3 sequence is CAGSSQLGSGANVLTF. Here the CDR3 DNA reads TGTGCCGGCAGCTCCCAACTGGGCTCTGGGGCCAACGTCCTGACTTTC.

This clonotype was seen more than once but under ten times. The chain links TRBV5-1 to TRBJ2-7; D is possibly TRBD1 (6 bases). Germline V lookup: CDR1 SGHRS, CDR2 YFSETQ. The CDR3 is 16 residues long. Trimming took off 4 bases at V and 1 base at J, with 18 bases between the two ends. CDR3 DNA: TGCGCCAGCAGCGGTCTGCAAGAGACAGGTTCCTACGAGCAGTACTTC. Residues: CASSGLQETGSYEQYF.

A note on this clonotype: A single base separates this from a much larger clone, so it may be a read error. This rearrangement joins TRBV5-1 to TRBJ2-1; no definite D call. CDR1 and CDR2 (germline): SGHRS, YFSETQ. Trimming stripped 3 bases from V and 8 bases from J, with 12 bases between. This CDR3 comprises 13 residues. The chain's CDR3 is CASSSARDDEQFF. The DNA for the CDR3 is TGCGCCAGCAGCTCGGCCAGAGATGATGAGCAGTTCTTC.

The chain recombines TRBV10-3 with TRBJ1-2; possibly TRBD1 for D (6 bases). Germline lookup yields CDR1 ENHRY and CDR2 SYGVKD. V dropped 4 bases and J dropped 6 bases, with 15 bases sitting between them. This CDR3 comprises 14 residues. In nucleotides, the CDR3 is TGTGCCATCAGTGGGAGACGGGGGGCAGATGGCTACACCTTC. Its protein product is CAISGRRGADGYTF.

This CDR3 is CASSYSDSLGVYEQYF. The CDR3 DNA reads TGTGCCAGCAGTTACTCTGATTCGCTAGGGGTGTACGAGCAGTACTTC. The V gene is TRBV6-2 or TRBV6-3, the J gene TRBJ2-7; perhaps TRBD1 as D (5 bases). This CDR3 contains 16 residues. Germline assignment: CDR1 MNHEY and CDR2 SVGEGT. V shed 0 bases and J shed 4 bases, with 16 bases lying between them.

The CDR3 coding sequence is TGTGCCAGCAGCGTAGGGCTAGAACCCGGGGAGCTGTTTTTT. Protein: CASSVGLEPGELFF. The chain uses TRBV9 and TRBJ2-2; D is unclear. This CDR3 contains 14 residues. The germline V gene encodes CDR1 SGDLS and CDR2 YYNGEE. V was cut by 0 bases and J by 6 bases, with 9 bases left in between.

This clonotype was seen a few times. V usage is TRBV5-1 and J usage is TRBJ2-1; the match to TRBD2 covers 7 bases. This CDR3 has 15 residues. J gave up 8 bases and V 1 base, and 9 bases lay outside the gene matches. Germline V gene data show CDR1 as SGHRS and CDR2 as YFSETQ. The CDR3 bases are TGCGCCAGCAGCTTGTCCGGCGGGAGTATACATGAGCAGTTCTTC. It is translated as CASSLSGGSIHEQFF.

The J gene is TRBJ1-2, the V gene TRBV18; the D gene is possibly TRBD1 (5 bases). The V end was cut by 3 bases, the J end by 0 bases, with 8 bases between. The length of the CDR3 is 14 residues. Germline lookup yields CDR1 KGHSH and CDR2 LQKENI. CDR3 amino acids: CASSPGRPNYGYTF. The CDR3 nucleotides are TGTGCCAGCTCACCGGGACGCCCTAACTATGGCTACACCTTC.

The chain couples TRBV12-3 or TRBV12-4 to TRBJ2-7; 8 bases are shared with TRBD2. This CDR3 has 15 residues. J gave up 1 base and V 5 bases, and 7 bases lay outside the gene matches. The CDR3 loop is CASSPRTSRSYEQYF. The CDR3 DNA sequence: TGTGCCAGCAGTCCCAGGACTAGCCGATCCTACGAGCAGTACTTC.

The V and J genes are TRBV5-6 and TRBJ1-4; tentative D call: TRBD1 (6 bases). Germline V lookup: CDR1 SGHDT, CDR2 YYEEEE. This CDR3 spans 13 amino acids. V lost 4 bases to trimming and J lost 8 bases, with 12 bases between them. The CDR3 loop is CASSLQGTEKLFF. In nucleotides, the CDR3 is TGTGCCAGCAGCCTCCAGGGGACCGAAAAACTGTTTTTT.

This rearrangement joins TRBV15 to TRBJ1-5, with D uncertain. CDR3 size: 17 residues. With 0 bases removed from V and 6 bases from J, the gap between germline ends came to 18 bases. The germline V gene encodes CDR1 LNHNV and CDR2 YYDKDF (reference sequence). Here the CDR3 reads CATSRDVEGRLRQPQHF. CDR3 nucleotides: TGTGCCACCAGCAGAGATGTAGAAGGCCGTCTTCGTCAGCCCCAGCATTTT. The full variable domain, completed using reference TRBV15 and TRBJ1-5, is DAMVIQNPRYQVTQFGKPVTLSCSQTLNHNVMYWYQQKSSQAPKLLFHYYDKDFNNEADTPDNFQSRRPNTSFCFLDIRSPGLGDTAMYLCATSRDVEGRLRQPQHFGDGTRLSIL.

The rearrangement uses TRBV6-1 and TRBJ1-5; D not certain. The CDR3 has 15 residues. Germline V gene data show CDR1 as MNHNS and CDR2 as SASEGT. V lost 3 bases to trimming and J lost 4 bases, with 13 bases between them. The CDR3 nucleotides are TGTGCCAGCAGTGAGGCGGGGATACGGAATCAGCCCCAGCATTTT. Its protein is CASSEAGIRNQPQHF.

This clonotype was counted only a few times. The chain links TRBV27 to TRBJ2-4, with D hard to call. The J call may be faulty, since TRBJ2-7 better matches the DNA end. Germline CDR1 reads MNHEY; CDR2 reads SMNVEV (reference sequence). This CDR3 spans 14 amino acids. CDR3 amino acids: CASSFNGLAYEQYF. In DNA form, the CDR3 reads TGTGCCAGCAGTTTCAACGGCCTTGCCTACGAGCAGTACTTC.

This clonotype has only a few counts. This chain joins TRBV28 and TRBJ1-4, with 8 bases aligning to TRBD1. With 2 bases clipped from V and 9 bases from J, the junction kept 8 bases outside the gene matches. The CDR3 covers 15 residues. Per germline, CDR1 MDHEN and CDR2 SYDVKM. CDR3 coding DNA: TGTGCCAGCAGTTTACCGACAGGGGTCCTACAAAAACTGTTTTTT. This codes for CASSLPTGVLQKLFF.

CDR3 in DNA: TGTGCCAGCAGGGATATGGGACTAGCGGGAAAATACGAGCAGTACTTC. Translation gives CASRDMGLAGKYEQYF. The chain is built from TRBV6-1 and TRBJ2-4; 13 nucleotides agree with TRBD2. The end of the DNA is better explained by TRBJ2-7, so the J call may be wrong. The length of the CDR3 is 16 residues. Germline CDR1 reads MNHNS; CDR2 reads SASEGT.

Concerning this clonotype itself: This could be a read error, since a much larger clone is one nucleotide away. The V call is TRBV28, the J call TRBJ2-1; 8 nucleotides align to TRBD2. The CDR3 spans 15 residues. Germline V gene lookup returns CDR1 MDHEN and CDR2 SYDVKM. The trim removed 6 bases at V and 10 bases at J, leaving 14 bases unmatched. The CDR3 coding sequence is TGTGCCAGCAGCCCCAGGGGCGGGGGGAACTACGAGCAGTTCTTC. This codes for CASSPRGGGNYEQFF.

The chain uses TRBV5-6 and TRBJ2-4; tentative D call: TRBD1 (6 bases). V was clipped by 5 bases and J by 1 base, with 10 bases between them. The germline CDR1 and CDR2 sequences are SGHDT and YYEEEE. The CDR3 runs 14 residues. The CDR3 region is CASRSRGAKNIQYF. The CDR3 nucleotides are TGTGCCAGCAGATCTAGGGGGGCCAAAAACATTCAGTACTTC.

The chain couples TRBV18 to TRBJ2-3, with 8 bases lining up with TRBD2. Unmatched junction bases numbered 5, after V lost 1 base and J lost 5 bases. Germline CDR1 and CDR2: KGHSH and LQKENI. The CDR3 loop spans 15 amino acids. CDR3 region: CASSPLNGREDTQYF. The CDR3 DNA reads TGTGCCAGCTCACCACTTAACGGGAGGGAAGATACGCAGTATTTT.

The rearrangement joins TRBV7-8 to TRBJ2-1; 15 bases are a match to TRBD2. The J segment lost 6 bases and the V segment lost 5 bases, leaving 11 bases of the junction unmatched. This CDR3 region has 18 residues. The germline V gene encodes CDR1 SGHVS and CDR2 FQNEAQ. The CDR3 loop is CASSPPGTSGRSSNEQFF. The CDR3 coding sequence is TGTGCCAGCAGCCCCCCCGGGACTAGCGGGAGGTCATCCAATGAGCAGTTCTTC.

This clonotype was seen a handful of times. CDR3 amino acids: CSVLGLAGNANTGELFF. The CDR3 nucleotides read TGCAGCGTGCTGGGACTAGCGGGGAACGCGAACACCGGGGAGCTGTTTTTT. The V and J genes are TRBV29-1 and TRBJ2-2; 13 bases are shared with TRBD2. Germline V CDR1 and CDR2: SQVTM, ANQGSEA. The CDR3 has 17 amino acids. V trimming: 6 bases; J trimming: 0 bases; junction bases outside the gene matches: 7.

Details on this clonotype: Given a much more abundant clone one base away, this may be a read error. V is TRBV7-2 and J is TRBJ2-5, with 7 nucleotides matching TRBD2. Germline values: CDR1 SGHTA, CDR2 FQGNSA. This CDR3 comprises 17 residues. The CDR3 loop reads CVSSLGLYGGREETQYF. In DNA form, the CDR3 reads TGTGTCAGCAGCTTAGGTCTGTATGGCGGGAGAGAGGAGACCCAGTACTTC.

Worth noting for this clonotype: This may be a read error: a much more frequent sequence differs by one nucleotide. The chain joins TRBV3-1 to TRBJ1-1, with D uncertain. Germline assignment: CDR1 LGHDT and CDR2 YNNKEL (reference sequence). The germline V and J ends were trimmed by 3 bases and 1 base, with 6 bases remaining between them. The CDR3 extends over 13 amino acids. CDR3 region: CASSHLQNTEAFF. The CDR3 nucleotides are TGTGCCAGCAGCCACCTACAGAACACTGAAGCTTTCTTT.

This clonotype was counted many times. The rearrangement uses TRBV4-2 and TRBJ2-4; TRBD1 matches at 11 bases. Germline CDR1 reads LGHNA; CDR2 reads YNFKEQ. With V trimmed by 2 bases and J by 8 bases, 5 bases remained unmatched. This CDR3 spans 15 amino acids. CDR3 in DNA: TGTGCCAGCAGCCAACCAGGACAGGGGGCTTACATTCAGTACTTC. It is translated as CASSQPGQGAYIQYF.

V is TRBV6-6 and J is TRBJ2-2; D unclear. Trimming shortened V by 8 bases and J by 4 bases, and 5 bases separated the two germline ends. The CDR3 covers 11 residues. The germline V gene has CDR1 MNHNY and CDR2 SVGAGI (reference sequence). CDR3 sequence (DNA): TGTGCCAGCTGGGGCACCGGGGAGCTGTTTTTT. Translating it yields CASWGTGELFF.

The chain carries TRBV7-8 and TRBJ2-1; weak D call: TRBD2 (6 bases). The CDR3 totals 15 residues. V dropped 4 bases and J dropped 7 bases, with 17 bases sitting between them. Per the germline V gene, CDR1 is SGHVS and CDR2 is FQNEAQ. For the CDR3, the DNA is TGTGCCAGCAGCTCCTCGGGTACGGGAGAAAATGAGCAGTTCTTC. Protein: CASSSSGTGENEQFF.

The chain combines TRBV20-1 with TRBJ1-5; 8 bases align to TRBD1. V was pared by 7 bases and J by 1 base, with 0 bases of the junction left unmatched. This CDR3 is 12 amino acids long. From germline, CDR1 is DFQATT and CDR2 SNEGSKA (reference sequence). CDR3 protein: CSGQGSNQPQHF. The DNA for the CDR3 is TGCAGTGGACAGGGGAGCAATCAGCCCCAGCATTTT.

This clonotype was seen a few times. CDR3 bases: TGTGCCAGCAGTCCTGACAGGCGAGGGGATTTTCAGTACTTC. It yields the protein CASSPDRRGDFQYF. V and J are TRBV6-5 and TRBJ2-4, with D tentatively TRBD1 (6 bases). Per germline, CDR1 MNHEY and CDR2 SVGAGI. The CDR3 has 14 amino acids. The V and J ends lost 5 bases and 11 bases respectively, with 19 bases between them.

The genes are TRBV4-2 and TRBJ1-1; D is ambiguous. The V end lost 4 bases, the J end lost 1 base, and 16 bases lay between the germline ends. The CDR3 extends over 16 amino acids. CDR1 is LGHNA and CDR2 is YNFKEQ in the germline V gene. The CDR3 loop reads CASSPDRGTKNTEAFF. CDR3 bases: TGTGCCAGCAGCCCAGACCGTGGAACAAAGAACACTGAAGCTTTCTTT.

The chain has TRBV4-2 and TRBJ2-3; tentatively, D is TRBD1 or TRBD2 (5 bases each). Trimming took off 4 bases at V and 4 bases at J, with 18 bases between the two ends. This CDR3 spans 16 amino acids. Germline V gives CDR1 LGHNA, CDR2 YNFKEQ. This chain's CDR3 is CASSREGRLGPDTQYF. CDR3 nucleotides: TGTGCCAGCAGCCGAGAGGGGCGGTTGGGCCCAGATACGCAGTATTTT.

This clonotype showed up just a few times. The gene calls are TRBV9 and TRBJ2-7; 8 bases are shared with TRBD2. Germline loops: CDR1 SGDLS, CDR2 YYNGEE. The CDR3 sequence is 14 residues long. Trimming at V came to 2 bases and at J to 4 bases, leaving 5 bases not matched to a gene. CDR3 sequence: CASSVGLGGYEQYF. The CDR3 DNA sequence: TGTGCCAGCAGCGTGGGACTAGGGGGATACGAGCAGTACTTC.